The clone carrying this T cell receptor beta chain was recorded once. What it binds is unknown. The junction departs from the called germline gene at one end, perhaps through a read error. The data belong to a study of blood T cells in healthy people across ages. General study findings and limits: TCR beta diversity per million T cells fell roughly linearly with age. Diversity estimated from one million T cells was considered an underestimate.

With a J-beta primer mix and a sample-barcoded 5' primer, a second PCR ran 7 to 11 cycles. Each of the cDNA molecules was tagged by a template-switch adaptor with 12 random nucleotides. TCRdb independently ran MiXCR on the 5' RACE reads; one entry per CDR3 protein. The sample lists hundreds of thousands of distinct CDR3 sequences, around half occurring once. This receptor was obtained from a man aged 80 or over in good health. Sequencing input: blood.

The CDR3 region is CASQPVAPSDEQYF. In nucleotides, the CDR3 is TGCGCCAGCCAACCAGTGGCCCCAAGCGACGAGCAGTACTTC. The V and J genes are TRBV6-5 and TRBJ2-7, with D uncertain. CDR1 MNHEY and CDR2 SVGAGI come from the germline V gene. The CDR3 runs to 14 residues.